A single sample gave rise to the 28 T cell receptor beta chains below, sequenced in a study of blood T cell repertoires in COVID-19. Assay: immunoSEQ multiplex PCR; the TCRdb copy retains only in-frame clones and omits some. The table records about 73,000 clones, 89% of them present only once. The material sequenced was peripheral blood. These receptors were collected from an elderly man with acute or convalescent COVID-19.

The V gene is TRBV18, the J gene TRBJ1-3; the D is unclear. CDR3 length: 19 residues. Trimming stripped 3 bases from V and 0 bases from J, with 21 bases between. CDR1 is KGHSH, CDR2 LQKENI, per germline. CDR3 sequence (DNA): TGTGCCAGCTCACCCGCACAGATTAATTCCATCCGCTCTGGAAACACCATATATTTT. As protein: CASSPAQINSIRSGNTIYF.

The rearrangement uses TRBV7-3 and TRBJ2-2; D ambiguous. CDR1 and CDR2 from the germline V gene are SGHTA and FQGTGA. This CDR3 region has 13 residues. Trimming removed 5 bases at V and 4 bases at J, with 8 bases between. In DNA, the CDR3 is TGTGCCAGCAGCCCGCTCGGCACCGGGGAGCTGTTTTTT. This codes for CASSPLGTGELFF.

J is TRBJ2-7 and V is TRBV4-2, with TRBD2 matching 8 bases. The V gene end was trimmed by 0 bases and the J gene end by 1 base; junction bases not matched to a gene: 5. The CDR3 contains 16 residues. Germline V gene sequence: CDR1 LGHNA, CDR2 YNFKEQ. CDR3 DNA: TGTGCCAGCAGCCAAGATCTGGAGCGGGGGTCCTACGAGCAGTACTTC. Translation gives CASSQDLERGSYEQYF.

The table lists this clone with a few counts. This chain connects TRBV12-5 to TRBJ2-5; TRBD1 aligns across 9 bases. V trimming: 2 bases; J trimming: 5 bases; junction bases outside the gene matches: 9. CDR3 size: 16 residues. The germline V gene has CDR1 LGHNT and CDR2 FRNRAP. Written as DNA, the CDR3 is TGTGCTAGTGGTTTGCCTCAGGGACAGGGAACGGAGACCCAGTACTTC. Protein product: CASGLPQGQGTETQYF.

CDR3 in DNA: TGTGCCAGTAGTATAGGGAACAGGTTTGCCCTACTAGCCAAAAACATTCAGTACTTC. It is translated as CASSIGNRFALLAKNIQYF. The chain links TRBV19 to TRBJ2-4; D possibly corresponds to TRBD1 (5 bases). The CDR3 consists of 19 residues. The germline CDR1 and CDR2 sequences are LNHDA and SQIVND (reference sequence). V lost 1 base to trimming and J lost 0 bases, with 19 bases between them.

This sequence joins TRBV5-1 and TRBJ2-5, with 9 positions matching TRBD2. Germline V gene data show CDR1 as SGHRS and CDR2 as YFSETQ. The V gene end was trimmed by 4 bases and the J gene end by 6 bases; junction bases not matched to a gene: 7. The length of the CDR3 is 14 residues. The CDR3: CASSIGTSKKTQYF. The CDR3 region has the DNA TGCGCCAGCAGCATCGGGACTAGCAAAAAGACCCAGTACTTC.

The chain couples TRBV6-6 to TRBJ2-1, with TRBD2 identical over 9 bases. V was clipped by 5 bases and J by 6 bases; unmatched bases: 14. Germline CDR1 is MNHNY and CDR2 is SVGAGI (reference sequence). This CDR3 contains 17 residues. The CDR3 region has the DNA TGTGCCAGCAGTCCGCGGAGTCTAGCGGGGCGCGCCAATGAGCAGTTCTTC. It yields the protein CASSPRSLAGRANEQFF.

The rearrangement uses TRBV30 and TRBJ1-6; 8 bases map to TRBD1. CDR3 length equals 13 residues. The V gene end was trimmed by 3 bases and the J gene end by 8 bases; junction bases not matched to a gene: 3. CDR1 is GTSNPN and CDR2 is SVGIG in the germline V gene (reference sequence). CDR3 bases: TGTGCCTGGAGGGACAGGGCGGATTCACCCCTCCACTTT. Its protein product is CAWRDRADSPLHF.

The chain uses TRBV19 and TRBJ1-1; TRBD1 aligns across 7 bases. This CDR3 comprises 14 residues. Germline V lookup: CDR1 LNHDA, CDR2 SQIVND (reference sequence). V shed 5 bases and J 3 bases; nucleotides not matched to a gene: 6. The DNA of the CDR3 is TGTGCCAGTAGTCAGCTACAGGGGCACACTGAAGCTTTCTTT. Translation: CASSQLQGHTEAFF. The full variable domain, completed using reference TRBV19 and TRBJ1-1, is DGGITQSPKYLFRKEGQNVTLSCEQNLNHDAMYWYRQDPGQGLRLIYYSQIVNDFQKGDIAEGYSVSREKKESFPLTVTSAQKNPTAFYLCASSQLQGHTEAFFGQGTRLTVV.

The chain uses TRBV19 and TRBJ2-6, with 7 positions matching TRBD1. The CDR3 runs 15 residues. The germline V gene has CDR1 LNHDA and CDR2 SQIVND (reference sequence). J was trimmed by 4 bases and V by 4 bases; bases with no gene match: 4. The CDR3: CASSTGGSGANVLTF. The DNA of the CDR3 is TGTGCCAGTAGTACAGGGGGTTCGGGGGCCAACGTCCTGACTTTC. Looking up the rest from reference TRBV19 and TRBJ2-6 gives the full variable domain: DGGITQSPKYLFRKEGQNVTLSCEQNLNHDAMYWYRQDPGQGLRLIYYSQIVNDFQKGDIAEGYSVSREKKESFPLTVTSAQKNPTAFYLCASSTGGSGANVLTFGAGSRLTVL.

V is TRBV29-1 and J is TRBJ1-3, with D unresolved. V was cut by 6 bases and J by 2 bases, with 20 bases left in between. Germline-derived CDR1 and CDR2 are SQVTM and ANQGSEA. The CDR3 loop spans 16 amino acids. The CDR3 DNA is TGCAGCGTGAGACCCCTCGATATCAGCGCTGGAAACACCATATATTTT. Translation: CSVRPLDISAGNTIYF. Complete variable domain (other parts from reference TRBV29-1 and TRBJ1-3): SAVISQKPSRDICQRGTSLTIQCQVDSQVTMMFWYRQQPGQSLTLIATANQGSEATYESGFVIDKFPISRPNLTFSTLTVSNMSPEDSSIYLCSVRPLDISAGNTIYFGEGSWLTVV.

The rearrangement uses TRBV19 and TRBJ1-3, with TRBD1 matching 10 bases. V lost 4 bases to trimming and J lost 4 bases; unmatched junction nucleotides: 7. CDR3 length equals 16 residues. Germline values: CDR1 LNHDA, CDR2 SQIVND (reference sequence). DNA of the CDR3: TGTGCCAGTAGTAGCGAGGGACAGGGGCCGGGAAACACCATATATTTT. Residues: CASSSEGQGPGNTIYF.

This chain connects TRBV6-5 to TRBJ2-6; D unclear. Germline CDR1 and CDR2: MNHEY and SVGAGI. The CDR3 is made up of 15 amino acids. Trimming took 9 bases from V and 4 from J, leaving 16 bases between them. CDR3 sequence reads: CASWAGPWGANVLTF. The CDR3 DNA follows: TGTGCCAGTTGGGCTGGGCCCTGGGGGGCCAACGTCCTGACTTTC.

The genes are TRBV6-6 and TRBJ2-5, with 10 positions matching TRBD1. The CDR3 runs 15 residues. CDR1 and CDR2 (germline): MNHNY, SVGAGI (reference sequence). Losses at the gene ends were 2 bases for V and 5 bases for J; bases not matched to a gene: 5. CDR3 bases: TGTGCCAGCAGTTACCAGACAGGGGGCGAGGAGACCCAGTACTTC. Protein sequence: CASSYQTGGEETQYF.

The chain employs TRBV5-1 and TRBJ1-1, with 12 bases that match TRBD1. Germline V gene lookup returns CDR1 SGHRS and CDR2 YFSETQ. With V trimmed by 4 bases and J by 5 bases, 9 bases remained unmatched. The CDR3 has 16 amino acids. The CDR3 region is CASSRGQGARGTEAFF. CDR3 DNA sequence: TGCGCCAGCAGCAGGGGACAGGGGGCGCGGGGTACTGAAGCTTTCTTT.

CDR3 sequence: CASSLRAPDEQYF. The CDR3 bases are TGTGCCAGCAGTCTCAGGGCCCCTGACGAGCAGTACTTC. The chain combines TRBV12-3 or TRBV12-4 with TRBJ2-7; possible D gene TRBD1, 5 bases. The length of the CDR3 is 13 residues. V was shortened by 5 bases and J by 5 bases, with 13 bases between the two germline ends.

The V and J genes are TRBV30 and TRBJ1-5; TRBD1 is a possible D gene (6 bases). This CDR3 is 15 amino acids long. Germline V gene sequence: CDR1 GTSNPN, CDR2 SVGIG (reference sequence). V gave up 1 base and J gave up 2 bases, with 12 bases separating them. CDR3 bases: TGTGCCTGGAGTGGGGAGGGGGGGGGCAATCAGCCCCAGCATTTT. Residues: CAWSGEGGGNQPQHF.

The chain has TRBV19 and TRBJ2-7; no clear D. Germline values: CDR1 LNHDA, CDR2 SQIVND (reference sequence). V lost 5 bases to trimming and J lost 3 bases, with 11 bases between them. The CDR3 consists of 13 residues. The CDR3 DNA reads TGTGCCAGTAGTGTGGCTCTTTTCTACGAGCAGTACTTC. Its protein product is CASSVALFYEQYF.

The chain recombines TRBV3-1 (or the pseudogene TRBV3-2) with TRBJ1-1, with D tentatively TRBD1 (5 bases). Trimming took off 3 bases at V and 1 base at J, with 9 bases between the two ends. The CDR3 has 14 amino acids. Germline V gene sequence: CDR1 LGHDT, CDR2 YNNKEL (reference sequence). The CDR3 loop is CASSQSTGNTEAFF. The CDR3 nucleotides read TGTGCCAGCAGCCAGTCCACAGGGAACACTGAAGCTTTCTTT.

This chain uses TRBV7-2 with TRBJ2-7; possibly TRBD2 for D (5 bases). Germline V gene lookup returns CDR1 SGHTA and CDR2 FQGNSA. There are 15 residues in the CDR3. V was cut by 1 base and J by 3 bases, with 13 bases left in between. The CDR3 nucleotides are TGTGCCAGCAGCTTAGATCGAGGGTCGAGCTACGAGCAGTACTTC. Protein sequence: CASSLDRGSSYEQYF. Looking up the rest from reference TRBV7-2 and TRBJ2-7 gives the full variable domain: GAGVSQSPSNKVTEKGKDVELRCDPISGHTALYWYRQSLGQGLEFLIYFQGNSAPDKSGLPSDRFSAERTGGSVSTLTIQRTQQEDSAVYLCASSLDRGSSYEQYFGPGTRLTVT.

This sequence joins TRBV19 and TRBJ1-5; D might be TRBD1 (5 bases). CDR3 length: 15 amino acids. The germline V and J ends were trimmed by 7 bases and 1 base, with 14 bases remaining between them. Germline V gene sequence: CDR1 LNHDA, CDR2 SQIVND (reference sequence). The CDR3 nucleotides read TGTGCCAGTAACGACGTGGGGCAGAGCAATCAGCCCCAGCATTTT. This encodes CASNDVGQSNQPQHF.

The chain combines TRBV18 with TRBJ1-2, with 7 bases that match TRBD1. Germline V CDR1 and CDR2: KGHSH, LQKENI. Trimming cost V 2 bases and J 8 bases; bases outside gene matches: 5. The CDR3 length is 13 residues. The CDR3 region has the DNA TGTGCCAGCTCACCAGGACAGGCGGGAGGCTACACCTTC. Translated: CASSPGQAGGYTF.

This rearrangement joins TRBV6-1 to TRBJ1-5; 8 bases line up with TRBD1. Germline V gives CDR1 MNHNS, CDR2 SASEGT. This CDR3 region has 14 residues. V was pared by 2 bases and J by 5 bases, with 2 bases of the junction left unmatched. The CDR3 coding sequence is TGTGCCAGCAGTGAACAGGGGGCGGATCAGCCCCAGCATTTT. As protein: CASSEQGADQPQHF.

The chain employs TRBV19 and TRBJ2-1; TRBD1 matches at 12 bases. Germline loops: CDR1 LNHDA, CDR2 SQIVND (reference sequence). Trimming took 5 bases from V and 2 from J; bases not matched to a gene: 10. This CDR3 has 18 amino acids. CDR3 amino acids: CASSGAGTGGSPYNEQFF. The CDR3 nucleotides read TGTGCCAGTAGTGGGGCCGGGACAGGGGGCTCCCCCTACAATGAGCAGTTCTTC. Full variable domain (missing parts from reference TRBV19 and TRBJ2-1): DGGITQSPKYLFRKEGQNVTLSCEQNLNHDAMYWYRQDPGQGLRLIYYSQIVNDFQKGDIAEGYSVSREKKESFPLTVTSAQKNPTAFYLCASSGAGTGGSPYNEQFFGPGTRLTVL.

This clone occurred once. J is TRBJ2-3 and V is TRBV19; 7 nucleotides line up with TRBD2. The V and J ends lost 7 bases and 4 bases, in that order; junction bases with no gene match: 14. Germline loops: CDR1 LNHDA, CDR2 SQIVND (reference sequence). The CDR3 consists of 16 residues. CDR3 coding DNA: TGTGCCAGTACCTCGAGGGGAGGGGAGGTTCCAGATACGCAGTATTTT. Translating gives CASTSRGGEVPDTQYF. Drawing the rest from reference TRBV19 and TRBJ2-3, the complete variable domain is DGGITQSPKYLFRKEGQNVTLSCEQNLNHDAMYWYRQDPGQGLRLIYYSQIVNDFQKGDIAEGYSVSREKKESFPLTVTSAQKNPTAFYLCASTSRGGEVPDTQYFGPGTRLTVL.

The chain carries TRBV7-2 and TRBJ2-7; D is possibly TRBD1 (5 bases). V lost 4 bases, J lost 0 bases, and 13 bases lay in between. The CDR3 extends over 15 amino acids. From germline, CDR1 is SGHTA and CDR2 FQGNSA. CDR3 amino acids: CASSWTQVLSYEQYF. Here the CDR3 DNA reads TGTGCCAGCAGCTGGACACAGGTCCTCTCCTACGAGCAGTACTTC.

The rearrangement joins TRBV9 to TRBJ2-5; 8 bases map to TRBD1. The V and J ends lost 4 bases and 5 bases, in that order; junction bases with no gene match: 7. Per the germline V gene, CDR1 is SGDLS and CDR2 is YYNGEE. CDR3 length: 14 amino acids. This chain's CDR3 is CASSLGQAQETQYF. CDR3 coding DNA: TGTGCCAGCAGCCTGGGACAGGCGCAGGAGACCCAGTACTTC.

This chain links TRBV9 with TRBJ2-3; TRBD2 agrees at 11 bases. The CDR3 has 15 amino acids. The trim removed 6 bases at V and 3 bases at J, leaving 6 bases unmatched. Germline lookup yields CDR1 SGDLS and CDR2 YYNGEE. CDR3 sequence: CASTPGLAATDTQYF. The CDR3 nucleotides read TGTGCCAGCACCCCGGGACTAGCGGCAACAGATACGCAGTATTTT.